This T cell receptor (beta chain) was recorded in a study of blood T cells in healthy people across ages. Study conclusions and caveats: Unsorted PBMCs blocked a conclusive comparison of naive and antigen-experienced cells.

The table lists this clonotype with a few counts. Its cognate antigen is unknown. The CDR3 covers 15 residues. Germline V gives CDR1 SGHRS, CDR2 YFSETQ. The junction had 8 bases not matched to a gene; V was cut back by 5 bases and J by 2 bases. Alongside a J-beta primer mix, a sample-barcoded 5' primer served in a second PCR lasting about 7 to 11 cycles. TCRdb processed the 5' RACE reads anew with MiXCR; each CDR3 protein has one entry. The sample includes hundreds of thousands of distinct CDR3 sequences, under 70% of them seen just once. V gene TRBV5-1 combines with J gene TRBJ2-7; 9 bases are shared with TRBD1. Sample: blood. This sequence originates from a man between 60 and 70 years old in good health. CDR3 residues: CASRPGQGAPYEQYF. The CDR3 DNA sequence: TGCGCCAGCAGACCGGGACAGGGTGCCCCCTACGAGCAGTACTTC.